This entry is about one T cell receptor (beta chain). The target antigen is unknown. V lost 0 bases, J lost 6 bases, and 10 bases lay in between. This CDR3 is 15 amino acids long. The germline V gene encodes CDR1 SGHKS and CDR2 YYEKEE (reference sequence). This sample was included in a study of T cell responses to AZD1222 COVID-19 vaccine. Overall study results and limits: Rises in breadth and depth of Spike-specific TCRs came after two AZD1222 doses.

Sequencing was performed with immunoSEQ multiplex PCR; in TCRdb, only in-frame clones are kept and a portion is missing. The sample has about 120,000 clones, under 90% seen once. This specimen was peripheral blood, taken on day 0 of AZD1222 vaccination. This clonotype was obtained from an adult in good health. The gene calls are TRBV5-5 and TRBJ1-6; D not resolved. The CDR3 is CASSLGAPGNSPLHF. CDR3 coding DNA: TGTGCCAGCAGCTTGGGCGCCCCAGGTAATTCACCCCTCCACTTT.